The 23 T cell receptor beta chains reported below all come from one sample, sequenced in a study of T cell changes during pregnancy in multiple sclerosis. The table came from immunoSEQ multiplex PCR; TCRdb's copy has only in-frame clones and leaves some out. Among about 58,000 clones listed, around 90% were seen once. Source: CD4+ T cells from peripheral blood mononuclear cells, taken after pregnancy. The receptors were gathered from a female donor in good health, enrolled as a control in a pregnancy study.

The rearrangement links TRBV7-2 to TRBJ2-1; TRBD2 matches at 11 bases. The length of the CDR3 is 18 residues. Germline V gene data show CDR1 as SGHTA and CDR2 as FQGNSA. V was pared by 5 bases and J by 0 bases, with 9 bases of the junction left unmatched. This CDR3 reads CASSTWTSGWSSYNEQFF. The CDR3 DNA sequence: TGTGCCAGCAGCACATGGACTAGCGGGTGGAGCTCCTACAATGAGCAGTTCTTC.

The chain uses TRBV5-6 and TRBJ2-2; 9 bases are shared with TRBD1. V shed 3 bases and J 6 bases; nucleotides not matched to a gene: 9. This CDR3 spans 16 amino acids. CDR1 SGHDT and CDR2 YYEEEE come from the germline V gene. The CDR3 loop is CASSSPDRGSAGELFF. The CDR3 nucleotides read TGTGCCAGCAGCTCCCCAGACAGGGGGTCGGCCGGGGAGCTGTTTTTT.

This clone came up a few times. The CDR3 DNA is TGTGCCAGTAGTACCGGACAGAGCAGCAATCAGCCCCAGCATTTT. It encodes CASSTGQSSNQPQHF. The chain couples TRBV19 to TRBJ1-5; a weak D match, TRBD1 (6 bases). This CDR3 is 15 amino acids long. Germline CDR1 reads LNHDA; CDR2 reads SQIVND (reference sequence). Deletions cut 4 bases from V and 1 base from J, with 11 bases between.

The chain carries TRBV7-9 and TRBJ2-1; 11 bases match TRBD1. J lost 6 bases, V lost 4 bases, and 8 bases had no gene match. The CDR3 is made up of 16 amino acids. CDR1 SEHNR and CDR2 FQNEAQ come from the germline V gene (reference sequence). The CDR3 DNA reads as TGTGCCAGCAGCTCACCCGGGACAGGGGGAATCAATGAGCAGTTCTTC. It codes for CASSSPGTGGINEQFF.

The chain combines TRBV9 with TRBJ1-3; D is perhaps TRBD1 (6 bases). Germline lookup yields CDR1 SGDLS and CDR2 YYNGEE. The CDR3 is 14 residues long. With 3 bases removed from V and 4 bases from J, the gap between germline ends came to 11 bases. The CDR3 region has the DNA TGTGCCAGCAGCGCCCAGGGGTTCGGAAACACCATATATTTT. The encoded protein is CASSAQGFGNTIYF.

The chain recombines TRBV18 with TRBJ2-1; TRBD1 is a possible D gene (7 bases). CDR1 and CDR2 from the germline V gene are KGHSH and LQKENI. The length of the CDR3 is 15 residues. V was shortened by 4 bases and J by 9 bases, with 19 bases between the two germline ends. The chain's CDR3 is CASSRASEGAGEQFF. CDR3 in DNA: TGTGCCAGCTCACGGGCTAGCGAGGGGGCAGGTGAGCAGTTCTTC.

The V gene is TRBV6-5, the J gene TRBJ1-2; no firm D call. The ends were cut back, 6 bases at V and 0 bases at J, with 14 bases in the middle. In germline, CDR1 is MNHEY, CDR2 SVGAGI. There are 15 residues in the CDR3. CDR3 protein: CASRPPGLSNYGYTF. CDR3 sequence (DNA): TGTGCCAGCAGACCTCCTGGACTCTCTAACTATGGCTACACCTTC.

The rearrangement uses TRBV12-5 and TRBJ1-2; no definite D call. This CDR3 contains 16 residues. Trimming shortened V by 0 bases and J by 4 bases, and 15 bases separated the two germline ends. The V gene's germline CDR1 is LGHNT and CDR2 FRNRAP. The CDR3 is CASGLVSGRYSYGYTF. The DNA of the CDR3 is TGTGCTAGTGGTTTGGTCTCGGGGAGGTACAGCTATGGCTACACCTTC.

By share, this clone ranks as medium-sized. CDR3: CASSFIQVNTEAFF. CDR3 sequence (DNA): TGTGCCAGCAGTTTCATACAGGTGAACACTGAAGCTTTCTTT. The J gene is TRBJ1-1, the V gene TRBV6-6; possible D gene TRBD1, 5 bases. Germline loops: CDR1 MNHNY, CDR2 SVGAGI (reference sequence). V was trimmed by 4 bases and J by 0 bases, leaving 9 bases between them. CDR3 length: 14 amino acids.

The chain combines TRBV7-3 with TRBJ2-1; TRBD2 matches 10 bases. Trimming took 4 bases from V and 9 from J; bases not matched to a gene: 6. Looked up from germline, CDR1 is SGHTA and CDR2 is FQGTGA. CDR3 size: 14 residues. Here the CDR3 DNA reads TGTGCCAGCAGCTCAAGCGGGGGGGCTCTTGAGCAGTTCTTC. Encoded protein: CASSSSGGALEQFF.

The chain employs TRBV19 and TRBJ2-3; TRBD1 aligns across 8 bases. V was pared by 3 bases and J by 3 bases, with 8 bases of the junction left unmatched. CDR1 and CDR2 (germline): LNHDA, SQIVND (reference sequence). The CDR3 runs 16 residues. The CDR3 sequence is CASSIAGTGQTDTQYF. The CDR3 bases are TGTGCCAGTAGTATCGCTGGGACAGGTCAAACAGATACGCAGTATTTT. Drawing the rest from reference TRBV19 and TRBJ2-3, the complete variable domain is DGGITQSPKYLFRKEGQNVTLSCEQNLNHDAMYWYRQDPGQGLRLIYYSQIVNDFQKGDIAEGYSVSREKKESFPLTVTSAQKNPTAFYLCASSIAGTGQTDTQYFGPGTRLTVL.

J is TRBJ2-7 and V is TRBV30, with 8 nucleotides matching TRBD2. The germline gives CDR1 GTSNPN, CDR2 SVGIG (reference sequence). Trimming took 5 bases from V and 6 from J; bases not matched to a gene: 9. This CDR3 spans 13 amino acids. Written as DNA, the CDR3 is TGTGCCTGGGCCCCGGGGGGGTTGGGCGAGCAGTACTTC. As protein: CAWAPGGLGEQYF.

The chain combines TRBV4-1 with TRBJ1-5; perhaps TRBD1 as D (6 bases). This CDR3 is 15 amino acids long. The V gene lost 5 bases and the J gene lost 3 bases, with 14 bases spanning the gap. The germline V gene has CDR1 MGHRA and CDR2 YSYEKL. The CDR3 DNA reads TGCGCCAGCAGCTCCCGAGAGGGGGACAATCAGCCCCAGCATTTT. It specifies CASSSREGDNQPQHF.

This sequence joins TRBV29-1 and TRBJ2-6; D is perhaps TRBD2 (6 bases). The CDR3 totals 14 residues. The germline CDR1 and CDR2 sequences are SQVTM and ANQGSEA. The V and J ends lost 3 bases and 4 bases respectively, with 10 bases between them. CDR3 nucleotides: TGCAGCGTTGAGGGGGGATACGGGGCCAACGTCCTGACTTTC. Amino acids: CSVEGGYGANVLTF.

This CDR3 is CATSRERHYSNQPQHF. Here the CDR3 DNA reads TGTGCCACCAGCAGAGAAAGGCACTATAGCAATCAGCCCCAGCATTTT. The chain is built from TRBV15 and TRBJ1-5; no clear D. Germline assignment: CDR1 LNHNV and CDR2 YYDKDF (reference sequence). V lost 0 bases and J lost 0, with 9 bases in between. The length of the CDR3 is 16 residues.

The chain joins TRBV7-8 to TRBJ1-6, with D hard to call. Germline V gene sequence: CDR1 SGHVS, CDR2 FQNEAQ. Between the trimmed V and J ends, which lost 1 base and 8 bases, there was a span of 9 bases. The CDR3 consists of 14 residues. This chain's CDR3 is CASSLGSQDSPLHF. CDR3 DNA: TGTGCCAGCAGCTTAGGCTCCCAGGATTCACCCCTCCACTTT.

Notes on this clone: Relative to the germline gene, one junction end is altered; a read error may explain this. V and J are TRBV7-7 and TRBJ2-5, with D possibly TRBD1 on 5 matching bases. CDR3 size: 13 residues. CDR1 and CDR2 from the germline V gene are SSHAT and FNYEAQ (reference sequence). CDR3 loop: CASSLDRQETQYF. The CDR3 DNA reads as TGTGCTAGCAGCCTAGACAGACAAGAGACCCAGTACTTC.

The CDR3 loop reads CASSLVGRDNYGYTF. The CDR3 region has the DNA TGTGCCAGCAGCTTAGTGGGGAGAGATAACTATGGCTACACCTTC. The chain is built from TRBV7-9 and TRBJ1-2; D not resolved. This CDR3 comprises 15 residues. Germline V gene lookup returns CDR1 SEHNR and CDR2 FQNEAQ (reference sequence). The germline V and J ends were trimmed by 1 base and 1 base, with 10 bases remaining between them.

The genes are TRBV10-3 and TRBJ1-3; tentatively, D is TRBD1 (6 bases). The ends were cut back, 6 bases at V and 4 bases at J, with 10 bases in the middle. This CDR3 has 13 amino acids. Germline CDR1 ENHRY, CDR2 SYGVKD. The CDR3 DNA is TGTGCCATCAGGACAGGAAGGGGAAACACCATATATTTT. It yields the protein CAIRTGRGNTIYF.

V gene TRBV7-9 combines with J gene TRBJ1-2; D might be TRBD1 (5 bases). The CDR3 has 14 amino acids. Germline V gives CDR1 SEHNR, CDR2 FQNEAQ (reference sequence). The germline V and J ends were trimmed by 1 base and 6 bases, with 12 bases remaining between them. The CDR3 sequence: CASSLEGVSDGYTF. The CDR3 bases are TGTGCCAGCAGCTTAGAAGGGGTCTCGGATGGCTACACCTTC.

V gene TRBV18 combines with J gene TRBJ1-1; 9 bases align to TRBD1. Germline CDR1 reads KGHSH; CDR2 reads LQKENI. The CDR3 is made up of 13 amino acids. The trim removed 9 bases at V and 4 bases at J, leaving 6 bases unmatched. The CDR3 is CASILDRGTEAFF. The DNA of the CDR3 is TGTGCCAGTATCTTGGACAGGGGCACTGAAGCTTTCTTT.

The chain links TRBV9 to TRBJ1-3; D not certain. V lost 1 base to trimming and J lost 4 bases, with 9 bases between them. Per germline, CDR1 SGDLS and CDR2 YYNGEE. This CDR3 has 14 residues. CDR3 region: CASSVIPEGNTIYF. DNA for the CDR3: TGTGCCAGCAGCGTAATCCCAGAAGGAAACACCATATATTTT.

This sequence joins TRBV18 and TRBJ1-1; 7 nucleotides line up with TRBD1. Trimming removed 3 bases from V and 2 bases from J; junction bases left unmatched: 6. This CDR3 has 15 amino acids. Germline lookup yields CDR1 KGHSH and CDR2 LQKENI. In DNA form, the CDR3 reads TGTGCCAGCTCACCTGCAGGGGGGTCAAACACTGAAGCTTTCTTT. As protein: CASSPAGGSNTEAFF.